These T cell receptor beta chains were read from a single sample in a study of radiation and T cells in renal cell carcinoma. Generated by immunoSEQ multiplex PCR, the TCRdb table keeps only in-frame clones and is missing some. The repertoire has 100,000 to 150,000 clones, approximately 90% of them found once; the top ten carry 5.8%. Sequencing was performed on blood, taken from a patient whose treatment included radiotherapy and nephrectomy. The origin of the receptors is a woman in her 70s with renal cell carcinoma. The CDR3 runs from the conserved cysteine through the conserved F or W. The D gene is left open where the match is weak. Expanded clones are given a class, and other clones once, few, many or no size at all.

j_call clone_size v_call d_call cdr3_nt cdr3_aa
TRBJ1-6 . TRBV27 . TGTGCCAGCAGTTCCCTGGACAGTTATAATTCACCCCTCCACTTT CASSSLDSYNSPLHF
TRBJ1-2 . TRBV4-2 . TGTGCCAGTGGGGACCGCTGGGTCTATGGCTACACCTTC CASGDRWVYGYTF
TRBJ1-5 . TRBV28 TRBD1 TGTGCCAGCAGTCGGTCGGACAGGGGGAATCAGCCCCAGCATTTT CASSRSDRGNQPQHF
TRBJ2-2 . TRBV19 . TGTGCCAGTAGTACCCTAACAGGGTTGGCCGGGGAGCTGTTTTTT CASSTLTGLAGELFF
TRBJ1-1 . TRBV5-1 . TGCGCCAGCAGCTCACTAGACGGGAACACTGAAGCTTTCTTT CASSSLDGNTEAFF
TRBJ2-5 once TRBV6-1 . TGTGCCAGCAGTGATTCGGGGGCAGGAGAGACCCAGTACTTC CASSDSGAGETQYF
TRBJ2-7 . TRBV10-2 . TGCGCCAGCAGTGAGGGTAGGAGTCAGTACGAGCAGTACTTC CASSEGRSQYEQYF
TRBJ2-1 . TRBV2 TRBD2 TGTGCCAGCAGCCTCGGACTAGCGGGGATTGAGCAGTTCTTC CASSLGLAGIEQFF
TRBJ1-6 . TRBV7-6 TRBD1 TGTGCCAGCAGCTTAAACGGACAGGGTAATTCACCCCTCCACTTT CASSLNGQGNSPLHF
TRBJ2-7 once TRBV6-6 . TGTGCTAGCAGTTACTCGCCAGGGAACGAGCAGTACTTC CASSYSPGNEQYF
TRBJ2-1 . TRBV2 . TGTGCCAGCAGTGAAGGTAGACTCCCCTACAATGAGCAGTTCTTC CASSEGRLPYNEQFF
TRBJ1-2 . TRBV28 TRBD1 TGTGCCAGCAGTCAGGGGACAGGGGCACTTGGGACCTTC CASSQGTGALGTF
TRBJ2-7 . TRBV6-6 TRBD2 TGTGCCAGCAGTTACGGGACTATCTACGAGCAGTACTTC CASSYGTIYEQYF
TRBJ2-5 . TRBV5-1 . TGCGCCAGCAGCTTGGACCCCGGGGAGACCCAGTACTTC CASSLDPGETQYF
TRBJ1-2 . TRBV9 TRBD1 TGTGCCAGCGGGGACAGGATTAATGGCTACACCTTC CASGDRINGYTF
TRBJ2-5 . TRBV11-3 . TGTGCCAGCAGCGTATCAACGGGATCAGAGACCCAGTACTTC CASSVSTGSETQYF